These 15 T cell receptor beta chains were sequenced from one sample in a study of CD4+ T cells in melanoma. The assay was immunoSEQ multiplex PCR, and TCRdb's table has in-frame clones only and misses some. Of some 150,000 clones in the sample, around nine tenths were seen once. These TCRs come from a human donor with melanoma.

The chain couples TRBV4-1 to TRBJ2-4, with 8 bases lining up with TRBD2. Per germline, CDR1 MGHRA and CDR2 YSYEKL. The CDR3 has 16 amino acids. Trimming cost V 1 base and J 7 bases; bases outside gene matches: 9. The CDR3 sequence: CASSQVGRGAGNIQYF. DNA of the CDR3: TGCGCCAGCAGCCAAGTAGGGCGGGGGGCCGGGAACATTCAGTACTTC.

The chain links TRBV5-1 to TRBJ2-3, with 11 bases identical to TRBD2. The CDR3 consists of 18 residues. The V gene's germline CDR1 is SGHRS and CDR2 YFSETQ. V gave up 4 bases and J gave up 1 base; unmatched junction bases: 11. Written as DNA, the CDR3 is TGCGCCAGCAGCGGGGGGACTAGCGGTGGCTGGGGCACAGATACGCAGTATTTT. It is translated as CASSGGTSGGWGTDTQYF.

The rearrangement uses TRBV5-1 and TRBJ1-2, with D hard to call. This CDR3 spans 11 amino acids. Trimming pared 4 bases from V and 13 bases from J, leaving 14 bases between. From germline, CDR1 is SGHRS and CDR2 YFSETQ. For the CDR3, the DNA is TGCGCCAGCAGCACGGCAGGCTCCCTCACCTTC. It specifies CASSTAGSLTF.

The V gene is TRBV15, the J gene TRBJ1-1; D gene unclear. Trimming stripped 4 bases from V and 0 bases from J, with 6 bases between. From germline, CDR1 is LNHNV and CDR2 YYDKDF (reference sequence). This CDR3 has 13 residues. DNA for the CDR3: TGTGCCACCAGCACGGCCGTGAACACTGAAGCTTTCTTT. This gives the protein CATSTAVNTEAFF.

This clone was found once. The gene calls are TRBV5-6 and TRBJ1-3; 8 bases line up with TRBD1. In germline, CDR1 is SGHDT, CDR2 YYEEEE. CDR3 size: 13 residues. The V segment lost 3 bases and the J segment 9 bases; nucleotides outside the gene matches: 5. DNA for the CDR3: TGTGCCAGCAGCTCGGGACAGGATGGCACCATATATTTT. This encodes CASSSGQDGTIYF.

The chain uses TRBV11-3 and TRBJ2-5; no clear D. The V end lost 2 bases, the J end lost 7 bases, and 14 bases lay between the germline ends. Germline V CDR1 and CDR2: SGHNT, YENEEA. There are 14 residues in the CDR3. CDR3 in amino acids: CASSLYSGKGTQYF. DNA of the CDR3: TGTGCCAGCAGCTTATATTCTGGGAAGGGGACCCAGTACTTC.

The chain has TRBV30 and TRBJ2-5, with a weak D call TRBD2 (5 bases). V was shortened by 0 bases and J by 7 bases, with 6 bases between the two germline ends. The CDR3 is made up of 11 amino acids. Germline lookup yields CDR1 GTSNPN and CDR2 SVGIG (reference sequence). CDR3 DNA sequence: TGTGCCTGGAGTGTACGGGGGACCCAGTACTTC. This codes for CAWSVRGTQYF.

This clone turned up a few times. The chain carries TRBV5-6 and TRBJ1-1; D remains ambiguous. Per the germline V gene, CDR1 is SGHDT and CDR2 is YYEEEE. The CDR3 covers 13 residues. The ends were cut back, 4 bases at V and 5 bases at J, with 12 bases in the middle. CDR3 in DNA: TGTGCCAGCAGCGGCCGGGGAGGGACTGAAGCTTTCTTT. It translates to CASSGRGGTEAFF.

V and J are TRBV30 and TRBJ1-1; the match to TRBD1 covers 8 bases. The CDR3 is 12 residues long. The trim removed 4 bases at V and 3 bases at J, leaving 1 base unmatched. Germline loops: CDR1 GTSNPN, CDR2 SVGIG (reference sequence). In DNA, the CDR3 is TGTGCCTGGACAGGGGGCTACACTGAAGCTTTCTTT. This gives the protein CAWTGGYTEAFF.

The genes are TRBV29-1 and TRBJ1-2; D gene uncertain. The CDR3 extends over 13 amino acids. V was shortened by 6 bases and J by 9 bases, with 20 bases between the two germline ends. The germline V gene encodes CDR1 SQVTM and CDR2 ANQGSEA. The CDR3 reads CSVESSFFPSYTF. For the CDR3, the DNA is TGCAGCGTGGAGAGTTCCTTCTTCCCGAGCTACACCTTC. Complete variable domain (other parts from reference TRBV29-1 and TRBJ1-2): SAVISQKPSRDICQRGTSLTIQCQVDSQVTMMFWYRQQPGQSLTLIATANQGSEATYESGFVIDKFPISRPNLTFSTLTVSNMSPEDSSIYLCSVESSFFPSYTFGSGTRLTVV.

The chain uses TRBV5-1 and TRBJ2-2; 10 nucleotides align to TRBD2. V lost 6 bases to trimming and J lost 5 bases; unmatched junction nucleotides: 7. There are 15 residues in the CDR3. CDR1 is SGHRS and CDR2 is YFSETQ in the germline V gene. The CDR3 region has the DNA TGCGCCAGCAACCAGCGGGGGGGCCCTACCGGGGAGCTGTTTTTT. It yields the protein CASNQRGGPTGELFF.

This chain connects TRBV19 to TRBJ1-1, with 9 bases aligning to TRBD1. There are 15 residues in the CDR3. With V trimmed by 5 bases and J by 1 base, 5 bases remained unmatched. Germline CDR1 and CDR2: LNHDA and SQIVND (reference sequence). CDR3 region: CASSVGTGWNTEAFF. The CDR3 DNA is TGTGCCAGTAGTGTGGGGACAGGGTGGAACACTGAAGCTTTCTTT.

The chain has TRBV6-6 and TRBJ1-5; no clear D. Trimming took off 7 bases at V and 0 bases at J, with 7 bases between the two ends. Germline V gene sequence: CDR1 MNHNY, CDR2 SVGAGI (reference sequence). The CDR3 is 13 residues long. The CDR3 DNA sequence: TGTGCCAGCATCGAGGATAGCAATCAGCCCCAGCATTTT. The encoded protein is CASIEDSNQPQHF.

To note about this clone: Other DNA sequences in this specimen translate into the identical CDR3. This sequence joins TRBV5-4 and TRBJ1-2, with no clear D. The CDR3 loop spans 13 amino acids. CDR1 is SGHNT and CDR2 is YYREEE in the germline V gene (reference sequence). Trimming pared 1 base from V and 5 bases from J, leaving 9 bases between. The CDR3 reads CASSLTGPYGYTF. CDR3 in DNA: TGTGCCAGCAGCTTGACTGGTCCTTATGGCTACACCTTC. The full variable domain, with the rest looked up from reference TRBV5-4 and TRBJ1-2, is ETGVTQSPTHLIKTRGQQVTLRCSSQSGHNTVSWYQQALGQGPQFIFQYYREEENGRGNFPPRFSGLQFPNYSSELNVNALELDDSALYLCASSLTGPYGYTFGSGTRLTVV.

The chain combines TRBV9 with TRBJ2-4; 7 nucleotides agree with TRBD1. V trimming: 1 base; J trimming: 5 bases; junction bases outside the gene matches: 3. The V gene's germline CDR1 is SGDLS and CDR2 YYNGEE. The CDR3 extends over 14 amino acids. CDR3 sequence: CASSVSTGENIQYF. In DNA, the CDR3 is TGTGCCAGCAGCGTAAGCACAGGGGAAAACATTCAGTACTTC. Complete variable domain (other parts from reference TRBV9 and TRBJ2-4): DSGVTQTPKHLITATGQRVTLRCSPRSGDLSVYWYQQSLDQGLQFLIQYYNGEERAKGNILERFSAQQFPDLHSELNLSSLELGDSALYFCASSVSTGENIQYFGAGTRLSVL.